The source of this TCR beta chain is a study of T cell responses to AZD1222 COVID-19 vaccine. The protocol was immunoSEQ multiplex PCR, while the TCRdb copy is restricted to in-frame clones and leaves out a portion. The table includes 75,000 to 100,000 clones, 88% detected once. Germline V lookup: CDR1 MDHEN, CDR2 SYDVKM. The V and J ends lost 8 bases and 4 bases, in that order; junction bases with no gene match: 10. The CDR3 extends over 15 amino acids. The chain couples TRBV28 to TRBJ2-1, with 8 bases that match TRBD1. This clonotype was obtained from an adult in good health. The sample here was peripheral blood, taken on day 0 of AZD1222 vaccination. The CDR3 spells CASEDSGQEYNEQFF. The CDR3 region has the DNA TGTGCCAGCGAGGACTCGGGACAGGAATACAATGAGCAGTTCTTC. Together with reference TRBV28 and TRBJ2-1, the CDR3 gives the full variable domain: DVKVTQSSRYLVKRTGEKVFLECVQDMDHENMFWYRQDPGLGLRLIYFSYDVKMKEKGDIPEGYSVSREKKERFSLILESASTNQTSMYLCASEDSGQEYNEQFFGPGTRLTVL.